These 5 T cell receptor beta chains share one sample of origin, sequenced in a study of OX40 agonist ivuxolimab in advanced cancers. Profiling relied on immunoSEQ multiplex PCR, and the TCRdb table lists in-frame clones only, not all of them. This table holds tens of thousands of clones, 90% to 95% found once. Sequencing was performed on CD4+ or CD8+ T cells sorted from blood, taken in a trial of the OX40 agonist ivuxolimab. The receptors derive from an adult with an advanced solid tumor such as melanoma, head and neck, liver or kidney cancer.

V gene TRBV5-5 combines with J gene TRBJ2-5; 9 nucleotides line up with TRBD1. The J segment lost 1 base and the V segment lost 4 bases, leaving 5 bases of the junction unmatched. Germline assignment: CDR1 SGHKS and CDR2 YYEKEE (reference sequence). The CDR3 contains 15 residues. The CDR3 here is CASSRDRDPQETQYF. The DNA for the CDR3 is TGTGCCAGCAGCAGGGACAGGGACCCCCAAGAGACCCAGTACTTC. The full variable domain, with the rest looked up from reference TRBV5-5 and TRBJ2-5, is DAGVTQSPTHLIKTRGQQVTLRCSPISGHKSVSWYQQVLGQGPQFIFQYYEKEERGRGNFPDRFSARQFPNYSSELNVNALLLGDSALYLCASSRDRDPQETQYFGPGTRLLVL.

A single count supports this clone. CDR3 DNA sequence: TGTGCCAGCAGCTCTACCGAGACCCAGTACTTC. Translating gives CASSSTETQYF. The gene calls are TRBV7-9 and TRBJ2-5, with D unresolved. V lost 4 bases and J lost 5, with 5 bases in between. Germline CDR1 is SEHNR and CDR2 is FQNEAQ (reference sequence). The CDR3 is made up of 11 amino acids.

The rearrangement joins TRBV7-9 to TRBJ1-6; D ambiguous. In germline, CDR1 is SEHNR, CDR2 FQNEAQ (reference sequence). V was trimmed by 5 bases and J by 9 bases, leaving 17 bases between them. The CDR3 sequence is 15 residues long. CDR3 sequence: CASSPDEGMSSPLHF. In nucleotides, the CDR3 is TGTGCCAGCAGCCCAGACGAGGGTATGTCTTCACCCCTCCACTTT.

The chain couples TRBV14 to TRBJ1-1; 8 nucleotides match TRBD1. V gave up 2 bases and J gave up 2 bases; unmatched junction bases: 4. Germline loops: CDR1 SGHDN, CDR2 FVKESK. The length of the CDR3 is 15 residues. In nucleotides, the CDR3 is TGTGCCAGCAGCCAACTAGGACAGGGAAACACTGAAGCTTTCTTT. Translation gives CASSQLGQGNTEAFF.

CDR3 residues: CASSILGGYNEQFF. The CDR3 DNA sequence: TGCGCCAGCAGCATCCTCGGGGGCTACAATGAGCAGTTCTTC. This sequence joins TRBV4-1 and TRBJ2-1; the D gene is possibly TRBD2 (6 bases). This CDR3 contains 14 residues. From germline, CDR1 is MGHRA and CDR2 YSYEKL. The V and J ends lost 5 bases and 3 bases respectively, with 11 bases between them.